These 5 T cell receptor beta chains originate from one sample sequenced in a study of blood T cell repertoires in COVID-19. TCRdb keeps only in-frame clones here, not all; method: immunoSEQ multiplex PCR. This table holds around 300,000 clones, approximately 88% found once. Material: PBMCs or T cells enriched from blood (not recorded which). The receptors here all came from a woman between 40 and 55 years old who had recovered from COVID-19.

With respect to this clone: Other DNA sequences from this sample encode an identical CDR3 as well. The rearrangement links TRBV7-2 to TRBJ2-5; D remains ambiguous. Per germline, CDR1 SGHTA and CDR2 FQGNSA. Trimming left V 1 base short and J 1 base short, with 4 bases between. The CDR3 totals 13 residues. CDR3 bases: TGTGCCAGCAGCTTAGTCCTCCAAGAGACCCAGTACTTC. This codes for CASSLVLQETQYF. The full variable domain, rest sourced from reference TRBV7-2 and TRBJ2-5, is GAGVSQSPSNKVTEKGKDVELRCDPISGHTALYWYRQSLGQGLEFLIYFQGNSAPDKSGLPSDRFSAERTGGSVSTLTIQRTQQEDSAVYLCASSLVLQETQYFGPGTRLLVL.

In its sample, this clone was seen once. CDR3 sequence: CASSLGGQPTNEKLFF. CDR3 nucleotide sequence: TGTGCCAGCAGCTTAGGGGGACAGCCAACTAATGAAAAACTGTTTTTT. The chain combines TRBV7-8 with TRBJ1-4; 7 bases agree with TRBD1. Trimming removed 1 base from V and 0 bases from J; junction bases left unmatched: 2. CDR3 length: 16 residues. Germline-derived CDR1 and CDR2 are SGHVS and FQNEAQ.

The V call is TRBV19, the J call TRBJ1-1, with TRBD1 as a possible D gene (6 bases). This CDR3 is built from 15 residues. Trimming stripped 7 bases from V and 4 bases from J, with 19 bases between. Germline V gives CDR1 LNHDA, CDR2 SQIVND (reference sequence). DNA of the CDR3: TGTGCCAGTACGTTTACCGGGACATCGAGCACTGAAGCTTTCTTT. Encoded protein: CASTFTGTSSTEAFF.

J is TRBJ2-6 and V is TRBV7-9, with a tentative D call TRBD2 (5 bases). Per the germline V gene, CDR1 is SEHNR and CDR2 is FQNEAQ (reference sequence). Between the trimmed V and J ends, which lost 6 bases and 0 bases, there was a span of 9 bases. The CDR3 runs 15 residues. The CDR3 loop is CASSPEGSGANVLTF. The CDR3 DNA sequence: TGTGCCAGCAGTCCTGAGGGCTCTGGGGCCAACGTCCTGACTTTC.

This clone was observed a few times. V and J are TRBV28 and TRBJ2-1, with D perhaps TRBD2 (6 bases). The CDR3 runs to 13 residues. Germline CDR1 is MDHEN and CDR2 is SYDVKM. V lost 4 bases and J 13 bases, leaving 17 bases between the germline ends. CDR3 region: CASSYAEGRKQFF. The DNA for the CDR3 is TGTGCCAGCAGTTACGCGGAGGGTCGGAAACAGTTCTTC.